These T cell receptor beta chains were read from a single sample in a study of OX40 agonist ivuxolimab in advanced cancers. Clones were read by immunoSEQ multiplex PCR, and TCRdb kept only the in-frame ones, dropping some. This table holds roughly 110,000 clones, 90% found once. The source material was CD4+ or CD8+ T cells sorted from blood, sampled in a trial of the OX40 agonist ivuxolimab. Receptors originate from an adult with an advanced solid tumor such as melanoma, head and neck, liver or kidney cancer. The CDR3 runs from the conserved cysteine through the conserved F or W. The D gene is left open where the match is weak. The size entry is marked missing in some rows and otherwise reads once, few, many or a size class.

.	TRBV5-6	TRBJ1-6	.	TGTGCCAGCAGCTTGGAGGCAGGGAACAGTTCACCCCTCCACTTT	CASSLEAGNSSPLHF
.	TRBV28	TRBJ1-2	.	TGTGCCAGCAGTTTAGCGGGGGGGATCTCTGGCTACACCTTC	CASSLAGGISGYTF
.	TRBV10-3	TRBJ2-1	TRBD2	TGTGCCATCAGTCCATGGACTAGCGGGGACTACAATGAGCAGTTCTTC	CAISPWTSGDYNEQFF
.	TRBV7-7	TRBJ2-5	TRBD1	TGTGCTAGCAGCTTGGGGACAGGGGTACAAGAGACCCAGTACTTC	CASSLGTGVQETQYF
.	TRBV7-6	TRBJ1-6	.	TGTGCCAGCACCTCCAGGAATTATAATTCACCCCTCCACTTT	CASTSRNYNSPLHF
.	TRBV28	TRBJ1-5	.	TGTGCCAGCAGTTCTCTCCAAAGGAGTCAGCCCCAGCATTTT	CASSSLQRSQPQHF
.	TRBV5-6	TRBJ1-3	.	TGTGCCAGCAGCTTGAGGGTTAGCGAAAACACCATATATTTT	CASSLRVSENTIYF
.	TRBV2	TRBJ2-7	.	TGTGCCAGCAATACGGGCGGGGAGCACTACGAGCAGTACTTC	CASNTGGEHYEQYF
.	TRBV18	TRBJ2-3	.	TGTGCCAGCTCAGGGGGGAGTACTAGCACAGATACGCAGTATTTT	CASSGGSTSTDTQYF
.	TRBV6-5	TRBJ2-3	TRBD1	TGTGCCAGCACCGGGACAGGGGTAACAGATACGCAGTATTTT	CASTGTGVTDTQYF
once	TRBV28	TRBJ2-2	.	TGTGCCAGCAGTCCAGGGGCTATACAGGGCGGGGAGCTGTTTTTT	CASSPGAIQGGELFF
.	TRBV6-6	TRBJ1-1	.	TGTGCCAGCAGTTACGCCCTTCTTAACACTGAAGCTTTCTTT	CASSYALLNTEAFF
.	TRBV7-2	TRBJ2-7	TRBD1	TGTGCCAGCAGCTCCGACAGGGAGAATTACGAGCAGTACTTC	CASSSDRENYEQYF
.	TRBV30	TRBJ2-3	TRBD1	TGTGCCTGGAGTTTAGGGGGCTTCAGCACAGATACGCAGTATTTT	CAWSLGGFSTDTQYF
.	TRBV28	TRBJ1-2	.	TGTGCCAGCAGTTGGGAATCCACTAACTATGGCTACACCTTC	CASSWESTNYGYTF
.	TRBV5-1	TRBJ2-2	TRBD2	TGCGCCAGCAGAAGGGACTACAACACCGGGGAGCTGTTTTTT	CASRRDYNTGELFF
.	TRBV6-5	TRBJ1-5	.	TGTGCCAGCAGTTATAGAGGCTCAGGTCAGCCCCAGCATTTT	CASSYRGSGQPQHF
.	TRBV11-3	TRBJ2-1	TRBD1	TGTGCCAGCAGCTCCCGGACAGGGTCCTACAATGAGCAGTTCTTC	CASSSRTGSYNEQFF
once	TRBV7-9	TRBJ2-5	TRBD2	TGTGCCAGCAGCTTAGGGAACGGGAGGGAGACCCAGTACTTC	CASSLGNGRETQYF
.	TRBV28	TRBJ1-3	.	TGTGCCAGCAGTTTATGGCCAAGCTCTGGAAACACCATATATTTT	CASSLWPSSGNTIYF
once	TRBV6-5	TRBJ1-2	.	TGTGCCAGCAGACTAGGACCTAACTATGGCTACACCTTC	CASRLGPNYGYTF
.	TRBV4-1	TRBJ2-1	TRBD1	TGCGCCAGCAGCAAACCGGGACAGGGATCTTACAATGAGCAGTTCTTC	CASSKPGQGSYNEQFF
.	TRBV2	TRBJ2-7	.	TGTGCCAGCAGTCTCTTCTCGGACAGTCCCTACGAGCAGTACTTC	CASSLFSDSPYEQYF
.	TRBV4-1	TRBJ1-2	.	TGCGCCAGCAGCCAGGGGGGGGCTGATGGCTACACCTTC	CASSQGGADGYTF
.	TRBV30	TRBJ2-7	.	TGTGCCTGGAGACGGGGAGTGGGTTACGAGCAGTACTTC	CAWRRGVGYEQYF
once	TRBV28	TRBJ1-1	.	TGTGCCAGCAGTGTCGCTGCGGGTCCTGGCACTGAAGCTTTCTTT	CASSVAAGPGTEAFF
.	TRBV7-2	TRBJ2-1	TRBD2	TGTGCCAGCAGCTTGGGACTAGCGGGGGGGCCTAAGTTCTTC	CASSLGLAGGPKFF
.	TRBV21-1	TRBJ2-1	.	TGTGCCAGCAGCAAAGCGCACTGGGGAGGCAATGAGCAGTTCTTC	CASSKAHWGGNEQFF
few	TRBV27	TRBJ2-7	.	TGTGCCAGCAGTTTATGGCAGGGAACCTACGAGCAGTACTTC	CASSLWQGTYEQYF
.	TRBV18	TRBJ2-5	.	TGTGCCAGCTCACCACCGGACTCTGGGGGGGAGACCCAGTACTTC	CASSPPDSGGETQYF
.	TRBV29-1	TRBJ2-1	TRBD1	TGCAGCGTCCCGTCCGGGACAGGCAACAATGAGCAGTTCTTC	CSVPSGTGNNEQFF
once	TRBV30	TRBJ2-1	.	TGTGCCTGGAGTCCCCGCCTTGACCACAATGAGCAGTTCTTC	CAWSPRLDHNEQFF
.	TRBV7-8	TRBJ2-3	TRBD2	TGTGCCAGCACCTCACGCGGGGGGACTAGCGGGGGCACAGATACGCAGTATTTT	CASTSRGGTSGGTDTQYF
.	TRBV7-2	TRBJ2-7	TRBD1	TGTGCCAGCAGCTCACCCCCAGGGGGCATCATCTACGAGCAGTACTTC	CASSSPPGGIIYEQYF
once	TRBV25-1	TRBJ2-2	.	TGTGCCAGCAGGAGGGGGGGCGGCGCCGGCAGCGCCGGGGAGCTGTTTTTT	CASRRGGGAGSAGELFF
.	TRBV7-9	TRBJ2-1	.	TGTGCCAGCAGCTTTGGGCAGGCCCTCAATGAGCAGTTCTTC	CASSFGQALNEQFF
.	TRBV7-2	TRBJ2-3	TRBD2	TGTGCCAGCAGTTCCGGAAAGCGGGGAAGCACAGATACGCAGTATTTT	CASSSGKRGSTDTQYF
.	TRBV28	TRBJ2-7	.	TGTGCCAGCAGTCTACAGAGGGAGCAGTACTTC	CASSLQREQYF
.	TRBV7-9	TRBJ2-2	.	TGTGCCAGCAGCCGCCGACAGAACACCGGGGAGCTGTTTTTT	CASSRRQNTGELFF
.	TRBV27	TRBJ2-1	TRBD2	TGTGCCAGCAGTTTATCCGGCCCCATCCATCAGCGGGGGAGGCAGTTCTTC	CASSLSGPIHQRGRQFF
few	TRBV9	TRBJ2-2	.	TGTGCCAGCAGCGTAGCTACCCTGGGGGCAGGGAACACCGGGGAGCTGTTTTTT	CASSVATLGAGNTGELFF
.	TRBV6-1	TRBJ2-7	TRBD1	TGTGCCAGCAGTGATAGAAGAGGACAGGATGCCTACGAGCAGTACTTC	CASSDRRGQDAYEQYF
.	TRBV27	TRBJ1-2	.	TGTGCCAGCACCGGTCCAGGGAAATATGGCTACACCTTC	CASTGPGKYGYTF
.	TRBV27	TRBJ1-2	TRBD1	TGTGCCAGAGGGACAGGGGGCACGCCACACTATGGCTACACCTTC	CARGTGGTPHYGYTF